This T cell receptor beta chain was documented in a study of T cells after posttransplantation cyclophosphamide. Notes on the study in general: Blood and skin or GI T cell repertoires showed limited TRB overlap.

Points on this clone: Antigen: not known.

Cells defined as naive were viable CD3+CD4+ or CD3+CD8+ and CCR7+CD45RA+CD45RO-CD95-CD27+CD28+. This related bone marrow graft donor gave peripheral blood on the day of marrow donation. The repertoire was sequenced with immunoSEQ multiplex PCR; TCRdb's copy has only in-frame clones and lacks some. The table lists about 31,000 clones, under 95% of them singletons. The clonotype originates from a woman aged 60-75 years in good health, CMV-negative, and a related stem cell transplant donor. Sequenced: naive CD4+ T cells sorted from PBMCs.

The CDR3 protein is CASSLGREFGEQYF. The CDR3 DNA reads TGCGCCAGCAGCTTGGGACGGGAGTTTGGCGAGCAGTACTTC. The chain is built from TRBV5-1 and TRBJ2-7; D is possibly TRBD2 (6 bases). Germline CDR1 is SGHRS and CDR2 is YFSETQ. This CDR3 comprises 14 residues. V was clipped by 0 bases and J by 6 bases, with 13 bases between them.